A single sample gave rise to the 30 T cell receptor beta chains below, sequenced in a study of identical twins. TCRdb reprocessed the 5' RACE reads with MiXCR, giving one entry per CDR3 protein. The data show about 720,000 distinct CDR3 sequences, around a sixth seen once. These data also featured in a second study, about T cells expressing NK-cell markers.

The material sequenced was PBMCs. These receptors were collected from a woman between 18 and 29 years old in good health.

The rearrangement joins TRBV15 to TRBJ2-1; 13 bases are shared with TRBD2. V shed 1 base, J shed 5 bases, and the junction held 2 bases outside the gene matches. Germline V lookup: CDR1 LNHNV, CDR2 YYDKDF (reference sequence). The CDR3 spans 16 residues. The CDR3 bases are TGTGCCACCAGCAGAGGTGGGACTAGCGGGGACAATGAGCAGTTCTTC. Translated, it gives CATSRGGTSGDNEQFF.

The CDR3 DNA is TGTGCCAGCAGCTTCTCGACGGACTTCTCCTACAATGAGCAGTTCTTC. Amino acid sequence: CASSFSTDFSYNEQFF. The chain uses TRBV7-2 and TRBJ2-1, with D possibly being TRBD2 (5 bases). V was clipped by 3 bases and J by 0 bases, with 12 bases between them. CDR3 length equals 16 residues. From germline, CDR1 is SGHTA and CDR2 FQGNSA.

V gene TRBV5-6 combines with J gene TRBJ1-1, with 8 bases fitting TRBD1. V lost 4 bases to trimming and J lost 1 base; unmatched junction nucleotides: 9. Germline V lookup: CDR1 SGHDT, CDR2 YYEEEE. CDR3 length: 16 amino acids. The CDR3 spells CASSPRNRGWNTEAFF. CDR3 bases: TGTGCCAGCAGCCCACGAAACAGGGGGTGGAACACTGAAGCTTTCTTT.

The CDR3 sequence: CASSRGQGDLDGYTF. CDR3 DNA sequence: TGCGCCAGCAGCCGCGGACAGGGTGATTTAGATGGCTACACCTTC. The chain recombines TRBV5-1 with TRBJ1-2; 8 nucleotides align to TRBD1. J lost 6 bases, V lost 4 bases, and 11 bases had no gene match. The length of the CDR3 is 15 residues. CDR1 is SGHRS and CDR2 is YFSETQ in the germline V gene.

The V and J genes are TRBV10-3 and TRBJ2-5, with D possibly TRBD1 on 5 matching bases. The CDR3 is made up of 14 amino acids. Germline CDR1 ENHRY, CDR2 SYGVKD. Trimming cost V 0 bases and J 2 bases, with 7 bases left between them. This CDR3 reads CAISESTVQETQYF. DNA for the CDR3: TGTGCCATCAGTGAGTCGACAGTTCAAGAGACCCAGTACTTC.

The V gene is TRBV12-3 or TRBV12-4, the J gene TRBJ2-2; no clear D. The CDR3 is made up of 15 amino acids. Trimming stripped 1 base from V and 5 bases from J, with 11 bases between. CDR3 loop: CASSLGRGPTGELFF. The CDR3 coding sequence is TGTGCCAGCAGTTTAGGAAGAGGCCCAACCGGGGAGCTGTTTTTT.

This chain joins TRBV12-3 or TRBV12-4 and TRBJ2-2; TRBD1 agrees at 9 bases. Germline trimming cut 6 bases from V and 6 bases from J; bases unmatched to any gene: 8. This CDR3 is built from 15 residues. Here the CDR3 reads CASRSDRGLPGELFF. The CDR3 bases are TGTGCCAGCAGGTCGGACAGGGGACTCCCCGGGGAGCTGTTTTTT.

The V call is TRBV30, the J call TRBJ1-5, with D tentatively TRBD1 (5 bases). V was pared by 1 base and J by 4 bases, with 11 bases between. Per the germline V gene, CDR1 is GTSNPN and CDR2 is SVGIG (reference sequence). The CDR3 is 14 residues long. The DNA of the CDR3 is TGTGCCTGGAGTGGACAGCTACAGAATCAGCCCCAGCATTTT. Amino acid sequence: CAWSGQLQNQPQHF.

The chain couples TRBV5-1 to TRBJ2-5, with 8 bases that match TRBD1. Germline CDR1 and CDR2: SGHRS and YFSETQ. Unmatched junction bases numbered 10, after V lost 1 base and J lost 5 bases. This CDR3 has 16 amino acids. CDR3 DNA sequence: TGCGCCAGCAGCTTGACCAGGGGGCTGGGTGGCGAGACCCAGTACTTC. Amino acid sequence: CASSLTRGLGGETQYF.

V usage is TRBV3-1 and J usage is TRBJ2-7, with D possibly being TRBD1 (5 bases). The CDR3 spans 14 residues. V lost 4 bases and J 3 bases, leaving 13 bases between the germline ends. Germline loops: CDR1 LGHDT, CDR2 YNNKEL (reference sequence). This CDR3 is CASSRSTDIYEQYF. In DNA form, the CDR3 reads TGTGCCAGCAGCCGATCGACAGACATCTACGAGCAGTACTTC.

The gene calls are TRBV20-1 and TRBJ2-1; 11 bases fit TRBD2. Germline CDR1 reads DFQATT; CDR2 reads SNEGSKA (reference sequence). This CDR3 spans 14 amino acids. Trimming at V came to 4 bases and at J to 7 bases, leaving 6 bases not matched to a gene. In DNA form, the CDR3 reads TGCAGTGCTATAATAGCGGGAGGGCCGAATGAGCAGTTCTTC. Its protein is CSAIIAGGPNEQFF.

Worth noting for this clonotype: Mismatch with germline at one junction end may stem from a read error. The chain is built from TRBV5-6 and TRBJ2-7, with 8 bases lining up with TRBD2. This CDR3 region has 13 residues. Looked up from germline, CDR1 is SGHDT and CDR2 is YYEEEE. Here the CDR3 DNA reads TGTACCAGCAGCCCAAGCGGGGGATACGAGCAGTACTTC. Protein: CTSSPSGGYEQYF.

This clonotype was counted between two and nine times. The V gene is TRBV5-4, the J gene TRBJ2-1; D uncertain. The germline gives CDR1 SGHNT, CDR2 YYREEE (reference sequence). The CDR3 covers 14 residues. V lost 0 bases and J lost 8, with 12 bases in between. DNA of the CDR3: TGTGCCAGCAGCTTGGCTAGGGAAAGGCATGAGCAGTTCTTC. The encoded protein is CASSLARERHEQFF.

This clonotype has just a few counts. V is TRBV27 and J is TRBJ1-2; 8 bases agree with TRBD1. CDR1 and CDR2 from the germline V gene are MNHEY and SMNVEV (reference sequence). This CDR3 is built from 13 residues. Trimming cost V 8 bases and J 8 bases; bases outside gene matches: 10. For the CDR3, the DNA is TGTGCCAGCTCCCCCGGGACAGGTTTCGGCTACACCTTC. Amino acid sequence: CASSPGTGFGYTF.

This clonotype was found a few times. The J gene is TRBJ2-7, the V gene TRBV5-1; tentatively, D is TRBD2 (5 bases). V dropped 2 bases and J dropped 3 bases, with 15 bases sitting between them. This CDR3 region has 15 residues. The germline gives CDR1 SGHRS, CDR2 YFSETQ. The CDR3: CASSFDYQFHYEQYF. In nucleotides, the CDR3 is TGCGCCAGCAGCTTTGACTACCAGTTCCACTACGAGCAGTACTTC.

The sample holds a few counts of this clonotype. V usage is TRBV6-2 or TRBV6-3 and J usage is TRBJ1-5, with D unclear. Germline-derived CDR1 and CDR2 are MNHEY and SVGEGT. With 3 bases removed from V and 0 bases from J, the gap between germline ends came to 6 bases. CDR3 length: 14 residues. CDR3 sequence reads: CASSYPGSNQPQHF. The CDR3, as DNA: TGTGCCAGCAGTTATCCAGGTAGCAATCAGCCCCAGCATTTT.

V is TRBV5-1 and J is TRBJ2-4; tentative D call: TRBD2 (5 bases). The CDR3 sequence is 16 residues long. V lost 0 bases to trimming and J lost 0 bases, with 10 bases between them. Germline V gene data show CDR1 as SGHRS and CDR2 as YFSETQ. The CDR3 region is CASSLGLPLAKNIQYF. CDR3 nucleotides: TGCGCCAGCAGCTTGGGACTACCCCTAGCCAAAAACATTCAGTACTTC. The full variable domain, in which reference TRBV5-1 and TRBJ2-4 provide the parts outside the CDR3, is KAGVTQTPRYLIKTRGQQVTLSCSPISGHRSVSWYQQTPGQGLQFLFEYFSETQRNKGNFPGRFSGRQFSNSRSEMNVSTLELGDSALYLCASSLGLPLAKNIQYFGAGTRLSVL.

The V call is TRBV20-1, the J call TRBJ2-1; 9 nucleotides agree with TRBD2. This CDR3 contains 20 residues. Germline V gene sequence: CDR1 DFQATT, CDR2 SNEGSKA (reference sequence). The CDR3 DNA is TGCTGTGTCAGGGCCGGGGGTCCTGGCGGGGGGGGAAGCTCCTACAATGAGCAGTTCTTC. The encoded protein is CCVRAGGPGGGGSSYNEQFF.

Only a few counts were recorded for this clonotype. The genes are TRBV20-1 and TRBJ2-1, with 14 bases aligning to TRBD2. The V gene's germline CDR1 is DFQATT and CDR2 SNEGSKA (reference sequence). This CDR3 has 14 residues. V dropped 5 bases and J dropped 10; count of bases not matched to a gene: 7. The CDR3 protein is CSARPGLAGAEQFF. DNA of the CDR3: TGCAGTGCTCGGCCGGGACTAGCGGGGGCCGAGCAGTTCTTC.

This clonotype was seen ten or more times. CDR3 loop: CASSLGPSSDEQFF. As DNA, the CDR3 is TGTGCCAGCAGCTTAGGACCGAGTAGCGATGAGCAGTTCTTC. The chain uses TRBV7-2 and TRBJ2-1; D possibly corresponds to TRBD2 (5 bases). The length of the CDR3 is 14 residues. V lost 1 base, J lost 8 bases, and 12 bases lay in between. The germline V gene has CDR1 SGHTA and CDR2 FQGNSA.

The chain joins TRBV18 to TRBJ2-7, with a possible D match to TRBD1 (5 bases). This CDR3 has 15 amino acids. The V end was cut by 0 bases, the J end by 5 bases, with 14 bases between. Germline loops: CDR1 KGHSH, CDR2 LQKENI. The CDR3 loop is CASSPPWQGVHEQYF. CDR3 sequence (DNA): TGTGCCAGCTCACCACCGTGGCAGGGTGTGCACGAGCAGTACTTC.

The rearrangement links TRBV27 to TRBJ1-1; 9 bases line up with TRBD1. The CDR3 contains 15 residues. The V gene's germline CDR1 is MNHEY and CDR2 SMNVEV (reference sequence). Trimming took 5 bases from V and 4 from J; bases not matched to a gene: 8. In DNA, the CDR3 is TGTGCCAGCAGTGCGGACAGGGGACCTTTCACTGAAGCTTTCTTT. Protein sequence: CASSADRGPFTEAFF.

In its sample, this clonotype was seen a few times. This sequence joins TRBV12-3 or TRBV12-4 and TRBJ1-1; D is perhaps TRBD1 (6 bases). This CDR3 is 18 amino acids long. The V gene lost 3 bases and the J gene lost 5 bases, with 25 bases spanning the gap. The CDR3 DNA reads as TGTGCCAGCAGTTTCGACGACAGGTATTCTTTTCCCGAGACTGAAGCTTTCTTT. This sequence encodes CASSFDDRYSFPETEAFF.

This clonotype has just a few counts. The chain uses TRBV5-1 and TRBJ1-1; D perhaps matches TRBD1 (5 bases). This CDR3 has 15 amino acids. From germline, CDR1 is SGHRS and CDR2 YFSETQ. The V gene lost 4 bases and the J gene lost 3 bases, with 16 bases spanning the gap. CDR3 sequence (DNA): TGCGCCAGCAGCCGGGACCGAGGAGACGACACTGAAGCTTTCTTT. Translating it yields CASSRDRGDDTEAFF.

The chain carries TRBV11-2 and TRBJ2-7; TRBD1 or TRBD2 may be the D gene (5 bases each). CDR3 length: 15 residues. V was shortened by 5 bases and J by 0 bases, with 14 bases between the two germline ends. Germline V gene lookup returns CDR1 SGHAT and CDR2 FQNNGV. CDR3 sequence: CASSPLPGTSYEQYF. As DNA, the CDR3 is TGTGCCAGCAGCCCGCTCCCGGGGACCTCCTACGAGCAGTACTTC.

The gene calls are TRBV6-5 and TRBJ1-5; no reliable D call. Trimming shortened V by 2 bases and J by 4 bases, and 9 bases separated the two germline ends. CDR3 length equals 14 residues. Germline V gives CDR1 MNHEY, CDR2 SVGAGI. The CDR3 coding sequence is TGTGCCAGCAGTTACGGGAGGGTAAATCAGCCCCAGCATTTT. Protein sequence: CASSYGRVNQPQHF.

This clonotype was seen a few times. This rearrangement joins TRBV5-6 to TRBJ2-5, with no clear D. This CDR3 has 13 residues. V lost 4 bases and J 4 bases, leaving 11 bases between the germline ends. Germline V gene data show CDR1 as SGHDT and CDR2 as YYEEEE. The DNA of the CDR3 is TGTGCCAGCAGCCTACTCGGTCTAGAGACCCAGTACTTC. Protein product: CASSLLGLETQYF.

The rearrangement links TRBV7-8 to TRBJ2-2; TRBD2 matches at 10 bases. The CDR3 runs 16 residues. From germline, CDR1 is SGHVS and CDR2 FQNEAQ. V dropped 3 bases and J dropped 5; count of bases not matched to a gene: 6. The CDR3 region has the DNA TGTGCCAGCAGCTTTGTACTAGCGGGAAGAACCGGGGAGCTGTTTTTT. Protein: CASSFVLAGRTGELFF.

The genes are TRBV20-1 and TRBJ2-1; no firm D call. This CDR3 comprises 14 residues. Trimming took off 1 base at V and 0 bases at J, with 7 bases between the two ends. Germline V CDR1 and CDR2: DFQATT, SNEGSKA (reference sequence). The CDR3 sequence is CSARGDSSYNEQFF. CDR3 coding DNA: TGCAGTGCTAGAGGCGATAGCTCCTACAATGAGCAGTTCTTC.

This clonotype turned up a few times. J is TRBJ2-1 and V is TRBV20-1, with 8 bases that match TRBD1. V was clipped by 6 bases and J by 3 bases; unmatched bases: 4. In germline, CDR1 is DFQATT, CDR2 SNEGSKA (reference sequence). The CDR3 is 13 residues long. The CDR3, as DNA: TGCAGTGCCGGGACAGGCAACTACAATGAGCAGTTCTTC. Its protein product is CSAGTGNYNEQFF.